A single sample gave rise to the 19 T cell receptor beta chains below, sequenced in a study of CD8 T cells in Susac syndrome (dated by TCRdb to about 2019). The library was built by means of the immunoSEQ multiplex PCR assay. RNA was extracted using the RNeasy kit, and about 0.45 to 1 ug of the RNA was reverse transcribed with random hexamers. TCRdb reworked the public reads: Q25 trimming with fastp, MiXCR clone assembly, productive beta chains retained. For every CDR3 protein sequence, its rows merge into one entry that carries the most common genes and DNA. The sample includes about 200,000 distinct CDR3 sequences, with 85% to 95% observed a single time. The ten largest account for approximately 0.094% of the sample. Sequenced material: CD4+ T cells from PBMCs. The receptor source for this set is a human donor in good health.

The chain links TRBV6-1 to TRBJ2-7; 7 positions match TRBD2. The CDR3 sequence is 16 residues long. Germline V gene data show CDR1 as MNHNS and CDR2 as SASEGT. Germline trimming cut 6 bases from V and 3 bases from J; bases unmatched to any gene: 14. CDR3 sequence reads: CASRSTFGGEDYEQYF. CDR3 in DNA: TGTGCCAGCAGATCCACCTTTGGGGGGGAGGACTACGAGCAGTACTTC.

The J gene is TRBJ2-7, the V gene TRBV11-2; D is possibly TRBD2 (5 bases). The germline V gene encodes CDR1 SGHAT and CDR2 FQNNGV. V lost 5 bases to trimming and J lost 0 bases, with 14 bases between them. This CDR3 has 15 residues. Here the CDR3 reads CASSLIGVGSYEQYF. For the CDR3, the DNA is TGTGCCAGCAGCCTGATCGGGGTCGGCTCCTACGAGCAGTACTTC.

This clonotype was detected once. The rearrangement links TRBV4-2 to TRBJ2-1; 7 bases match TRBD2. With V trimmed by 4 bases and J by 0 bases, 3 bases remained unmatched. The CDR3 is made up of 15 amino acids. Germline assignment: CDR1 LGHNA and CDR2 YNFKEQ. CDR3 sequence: CASSLPSGSYNEQFF. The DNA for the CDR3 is TGTGCCAGCAGCCTTCCTAGCGGCTCCTACAATGAGCAGTTCTTC.

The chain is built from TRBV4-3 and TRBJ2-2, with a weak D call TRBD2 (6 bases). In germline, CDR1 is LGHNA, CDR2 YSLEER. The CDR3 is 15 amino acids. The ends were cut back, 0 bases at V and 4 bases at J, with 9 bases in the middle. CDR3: CASSQDAGGTGELFF. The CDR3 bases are TGCGCCAGCAGCCAAGATGCCGGGGGCACCGGGGAGCTGTTTTTT.

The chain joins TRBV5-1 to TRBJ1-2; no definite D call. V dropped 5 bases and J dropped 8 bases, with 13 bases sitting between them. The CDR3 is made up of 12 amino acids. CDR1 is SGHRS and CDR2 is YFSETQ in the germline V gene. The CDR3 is CASREDPSGYTF. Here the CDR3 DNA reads TGCGCCAGCAGAGAGGACCCCTCGGGCTACACCTTC.

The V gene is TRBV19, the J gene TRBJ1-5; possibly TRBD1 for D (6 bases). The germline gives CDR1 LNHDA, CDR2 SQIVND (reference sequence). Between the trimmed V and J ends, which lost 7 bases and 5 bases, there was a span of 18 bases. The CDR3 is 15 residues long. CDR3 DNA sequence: TGTGCCAGTAAGGGGGACCCCCGGAGCGATCAGCCCCAGCATTTT. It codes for CASKGDPRSDQPQHF.

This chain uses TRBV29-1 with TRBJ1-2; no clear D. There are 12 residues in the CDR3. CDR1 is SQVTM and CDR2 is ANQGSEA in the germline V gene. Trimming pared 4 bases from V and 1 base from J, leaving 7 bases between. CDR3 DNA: TGCAGCGTTGTCCCCGATAACTATGGCTACACCTTC. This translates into CSVVPDNYGYTF.

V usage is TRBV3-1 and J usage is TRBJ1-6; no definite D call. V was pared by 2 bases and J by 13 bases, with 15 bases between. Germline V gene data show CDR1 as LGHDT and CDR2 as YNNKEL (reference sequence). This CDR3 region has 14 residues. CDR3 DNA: TGTGCCAGCAGCCAACAGACGGCCTTGGGGCCCCTCCACTTT. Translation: CASSQQTALGPLHF. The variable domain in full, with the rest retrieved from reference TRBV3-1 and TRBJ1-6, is DTAVSQTPKYLVTQMGNDKSIKCEQNLGHDTMYWYKQDSKKFLKIMFSYNNKELIINETVPNRFSPKSPDKAHLNLHINSLELGDSAVYFCASSQQTALGPLHFGNGTRLTVT.

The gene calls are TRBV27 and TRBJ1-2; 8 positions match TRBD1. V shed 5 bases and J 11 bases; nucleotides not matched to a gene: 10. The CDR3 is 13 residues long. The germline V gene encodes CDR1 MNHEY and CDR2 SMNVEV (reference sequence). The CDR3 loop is CASSPIPDRGYTF. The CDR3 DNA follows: TGTGCCAGCAGTCCGATCCCCGACAGGGGTTACACCTTC.

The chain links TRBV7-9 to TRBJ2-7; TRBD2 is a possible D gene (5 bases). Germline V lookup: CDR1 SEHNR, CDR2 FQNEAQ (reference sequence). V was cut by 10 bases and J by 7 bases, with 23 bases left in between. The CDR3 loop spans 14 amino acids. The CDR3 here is CANTGEQKPREQYV. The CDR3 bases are TGTGCCAACACTGGGGAGCAGAAGCCTCGTGAGCAGTACGTC.

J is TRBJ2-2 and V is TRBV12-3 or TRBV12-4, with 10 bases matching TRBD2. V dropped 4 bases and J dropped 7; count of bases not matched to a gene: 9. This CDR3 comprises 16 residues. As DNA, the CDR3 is TGTGCCAGCAGTTCCCTAGCGGGAGAGCTAGGCGGGGAGCTGTTTTTT. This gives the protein CASSSLAGELGGELFF.

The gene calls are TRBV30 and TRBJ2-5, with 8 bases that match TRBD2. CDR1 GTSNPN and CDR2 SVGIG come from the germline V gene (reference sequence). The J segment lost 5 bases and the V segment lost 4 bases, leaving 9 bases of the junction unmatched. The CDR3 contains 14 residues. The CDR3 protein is CAWNRGLAEETQYF. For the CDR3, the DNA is TGTGCCTGGAACCGTGGACTAGCTGAGGAGACCCAGTACTTC.

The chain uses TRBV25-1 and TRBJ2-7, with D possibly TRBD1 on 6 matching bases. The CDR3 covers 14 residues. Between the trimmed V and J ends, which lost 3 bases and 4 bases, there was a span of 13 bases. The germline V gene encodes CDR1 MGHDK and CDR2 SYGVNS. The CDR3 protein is CASSDEQGWYEQYF. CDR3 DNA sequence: TGTGCCAGCAGTGACGAACAGGGTTGGTACGAGCAGTACTTC.

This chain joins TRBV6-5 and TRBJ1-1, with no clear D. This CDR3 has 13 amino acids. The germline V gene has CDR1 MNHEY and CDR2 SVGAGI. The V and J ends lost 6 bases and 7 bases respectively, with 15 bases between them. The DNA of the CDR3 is TGTGCCAGCAGACTGGGCGGGGTCCTTGAAGCTTTCTTT. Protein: CASRLGGVLEAFF.

This CDR3 is CSVESRGMTNEQFF. The DNA for the CDR3 is TGCAGCGTTGAATCCAGGGGCATGACCAATGAGCAGTTCTTC. The rearrangement uses TRBV29-1 and TRBJ2-1; D is perhaps TRBD1 (6 bases). The CDR3 is 14 amino acids. CDR1 is SQVTM, CDR2 ANQGSEA, per germline. V was trimmed by 2 bases and J by 6 bases, leaving 14 bases between them.

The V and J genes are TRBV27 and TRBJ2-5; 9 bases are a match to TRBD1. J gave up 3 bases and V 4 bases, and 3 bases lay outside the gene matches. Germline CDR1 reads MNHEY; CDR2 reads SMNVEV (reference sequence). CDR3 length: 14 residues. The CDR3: CASSSTGGEETQYF. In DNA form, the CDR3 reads TGTGCCAGCAGTTCTACAGGGGGCGAAGAGACCCAGTACTTC.

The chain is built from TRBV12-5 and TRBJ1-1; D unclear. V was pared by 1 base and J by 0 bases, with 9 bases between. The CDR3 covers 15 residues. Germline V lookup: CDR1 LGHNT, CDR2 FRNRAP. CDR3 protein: CASGLDGALNTEAFF. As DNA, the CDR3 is TGTGCTAGTGGTTTGGACGGAGCTTTGAACACTGAAGCTTTCTTT.

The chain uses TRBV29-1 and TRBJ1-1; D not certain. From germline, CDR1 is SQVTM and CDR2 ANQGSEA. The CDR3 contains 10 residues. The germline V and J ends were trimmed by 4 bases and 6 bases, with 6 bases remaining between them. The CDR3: CSVGESEAFF. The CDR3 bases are TGCAGCGTTGGGGAGTCTGAAGCTTTCTTT.

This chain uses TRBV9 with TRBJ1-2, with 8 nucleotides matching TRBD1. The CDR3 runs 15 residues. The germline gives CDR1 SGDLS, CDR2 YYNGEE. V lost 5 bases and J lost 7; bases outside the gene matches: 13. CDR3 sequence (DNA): TGTGCCAGCAGAGCTCATGGACAGGGTCCCTCTGGCTACACCTTC. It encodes CASRAHGQGPSGYTF. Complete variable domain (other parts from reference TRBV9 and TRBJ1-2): DSGVTQTPKHLITATGQRVTLRCSPRSGDLSVYWYQQSLDQGLQFLIQYYNGEERAKGNILERFSAQQFPDLHSELNLSSLELGDSALYFCASRAHGQGPSGYTFGSGTRLTVV.